The entry below describes one T cell receptor (beta chain). As originally analysed: For nucleated cells, counts were estimated from reference gene primer amplification. Sequencing used immunoSEQ multiplex PCR; TCRdb keeps in-frame clones, though not all of them. V and J calls and clone size are given by that table; D and trimming were obtained from the DNA. The sample holds 120,000 to 150,000 clones, more than 80% seen once. The sample comes from a study of blood T cell repertoires in COVID-19. The wider study: Material from acute and convalescent COVID-19 was sourced from the United States, Italy and Spain. In each case, the material was cDNA or gDNA derived from T cells, B-cell-depleted T cells, or PBMCs.

Losses at the gene ends were 6 bases for V and 5 bases for J; bases not matched to a gene: 6. Looked up from germline, CDR1 is MNHEY and CDR2 is SVGAGI. The CDR3 length is 15 residues. The TCR comes from an older woman with active COVID-19. Source material: peripheral blood. The chain has TRBV6-5 and TRBJ2-5, with 13 bases lining up with TRBD2. The CDR3 region is CASSWTSGSRETQYF. The CDR3 bases are TGTGCCAGCAGCTGGACTAGCGGGAGTAGGGAGACCCAGTACTTC.